Following are 24 T cell receptor beta chains from one sample sequenced in a study of T cell repertoires in cytomegalovirus infection (dated by TCRdb to between 2017 and 2020). The sample was run on an Illumina HiSeq 1500. The public reads were run again by TCRdb, first through fastp at Q25 and then through MiXCR, and only productive beta chains were kept. CDR3 protein duplicates are merged, each entry listing the most common genes and DNA. In this sample the table shows 510,000 or so distinct CDR3 sequences, about 26% of which occur a single time. About 13% of the sample lies in the top ten. Specimen: PBMCs. Every receptor here comes from a human donor in good health (CMV status not recorded). Some clones in this sample may be carry-over from other donors' samples.

This clonotype was observed many times. V and J are TRBV12-3 or TRBV12-4 and TRBJ1-1; D not certain. V was cut by 6 bases and J by 3 bases, with 14 bases left in between. The length of the CDR3 is 14 residues. The CDR3 region has the DNA TGTGCCAGCAGCCCAAGGGCGGGCCACACTGAAGCTTTCTTT. Protein product: CASSPRAGHTEAFF.

This chain connects TRBV4-2 to TRBJ2-6, with D uncertain. V was shortened by 0 bases and J by 0 bases, with 15 bases between the two germline ends. This CDR3 spans 19 amino acids. The germline gives CDR1 LGHNA, CDR2 YNFKEQ. This CDR3 is CASSQDGPFTHSGANVLTF. The CDR3 nucleotides are TGTGCCAGCAGCCAAGACGGGCCATTCACCCACTCTGGGGCCAACGTCCTGACTTTC.

The chain carries TRBV6-2 or TRBV6-3 and TRBJ2-3; the match to TRBD2 covers 12 bases. Germline CDR1 reads MNHEY; CDR2 reads SVGEGT. The CDR3 runs 14 residues. Trimming at V came to 9 bases and at J to 0 bases, leaving 1 base not matched to a gene. The DNA of the CDR3 is TGTGCCAGTGGACTAGCGGGGAGCACAGATACGCAGTATTTT. Translation: CASGLAGSTDTQYF.

This clonotype has ten or more counts. The genes are TRBV7-6 and TRBJ1-2; a weak D match, TRBD1 (5 bases). Between the trimmed V and J ends, which lost 4 bases and 6 bases, there was a span of 12 bases. Germline V gene lookup returns CDR1 SGHVS and CDR2 FNYEAQ. CDR3 size: 13 residues. In nucleotides, the CDR3 is TGTGCCAGCAGCTCAAGGGGAAAGGATGGCTACACCTTC. Protein product: CASSSRGKDGYTF.

Worth noting for this clonotype: A much larger clone differs from this one at a single base, so this may be a read error. V and J are TRBV5-8 and TRBJ2-7; 9 bases are shared with TRBD1. CDR3 length: 13 residues. The ends lost 4 bases at V and 3 bases at J; junction bases unmatched: 2. Germline CDR1 is SGHTS and CDR2 is YDEGEE. The CDR3 loop reads CASSRGQGYEQYV. DNA for the CDR3: TGTGCCAGCAGCCGGGGACAGGGCTACGAGCAGTACGTC.

This rearrangement joins TRBV7-9 to TRBJ1-2, with unresolved D. This CDR3 region has 13 residues. CDR1 is SEHNR and CDR2 is FQNEAQ in the germline V gene (reference sequence). V was clipped by 4 bases and J by 6 bases, with 12 bases between them. The chain's CDR3 is CASSWIQLDGYTF. The CDR3 bases are TGTGCCAGCAGCTGGATCCAGTTGGATGGCTACACCTTC.

The rearrangement joins TRBV7-8 to TRBJ1-5, with D possibly being TRBD1 (5 bases). In germline, CDR1 is SGHVS, CDR2 FQNEAQ. V lost 2 bases and J lost 9, with 11 bases in between. The CDR3 runs to 13 residues. CDR3 DNA: TGTGCCAGCAGCTTAAGGCCCGGGGGGCCCCAGCATTTT. Encoded protein: CASSLRPGGPQHF.

This clonotype was found many times. V is TRBV7-2 and J is TRBJ2-5, with 7 positions matching TRBD1. With 4 bases clipped from V and 4 bases from J, the junction kept 9 bases outside the gene matches. This CDR3 is built from 15 residues. The germline gives CDR1 SGHTA, CDR2 FQGNSA. CDR3 loop: CASSSSTGKGETQYF. Written as DNA, the CDR3 is TGTGCCAGCAGCTCCTCGACAGGGAAGGGAGAGACCCAGTACTTC.

This clonotype was counted many times. The V gene is TRBV11-3, the J gene TRBJ1-3; D uncertain. Trimming cost V 5 bases and J 2 bases, with 16 bases left between them. CDR1 is SGHNT, CDR2 YENEEA, per germline. The CDR3 is 16 residues long. The CDR3 here is CASSRETRPAGNTIYF. DNA of the CDR3: TGTGCCAGCAGCCGAGAAACCCGGCCCGCTGGAAACACCATATATTTT.

The chain joins TRBV6-2 or TRBV6-3 to TRBJ2-7; the match to TRBD1 covers 8 bases. The CDR3 is 16 amino acids. In germline, CDR1 is MNHEY, CDR2 SVGEGT. Trimming removed 2 bases from V and 2 bases from J; junction bases left unmatched: 8. For the CDR3, the DNA is TGTGCCAGCAGTTACGGAAGGGACAGGCGAACCTACGAGCAGTACTTC. It specifies CASSYGRDRRTYEQYF.

The chain recombines TRBV5-6 with TRBJ2-7; 10 bases are shared with TRBD2. CDR3 length: 16 amino acids. Germline loops: CDR1 SGHDT, CDR2 YYEEEE. Trimming removed 0 bases from V and 7 bases from J; junction bases left unmatched: 10. The CDR3 is CASSLVLSSGSGEQYF. The CDR3, as DNA: TGTGCCAGCAGCTTGGTTCTGTCTAGCGGGAGTGGGGAGCAGTACTTC.

The V and J genes are TRBV6-2 or TRBV6-3 and TRBJ1-1, with 7 bases that match TRBD1. The germline CDR1 and CDR2 sequences are MNHEY and SVGEGT. The CDR3 is 16 residues long. The ends lost 7 bases at V and 1 base at J; junction bases unmatched: 12. The CDR3 DNA is TGTGCCAGCACCTATGACAGGGAATGGGAGAACACTGAAGCTTTCTTT. Its protein product is CASTYDREWENTEAFF.

This clonotype was counted ten times or more. Germline is not matched at one junction end, which may reflect a read error. The CDR3 DNA reads as TGTGCCAGCAGCTTATCTTCCCGCTCCCACAATGAGCAGTTCTTC. Residues: CASSLSSRSHNEQFF. The chain carries TRBV7-2 and TRBJ2-1; D is undetermined. There are 15 residues in the CDR3. In germline, CDR1 is SGHTA, CDR2 FQGNSA. The variable domain in full, completed from reference TRBV7-2 and TRBJ2-1, reads GAGVSQSPSNKVTEKGKDVELRCDPISGHTALYWYRQSLGQGLEFLIYFQGNSAPDKSGLPSDRFSAERTGGSVSTLTIQRTQQEDSAVYLCASSLSSRSHNEQFFGPGTRLTVL.

The chain is built from TRBV12-3 or TRBV12-4 and TRBJ1-1, with D uncertain. The CDR3 is made up of 13 amino acids. V shed 0 bases and J shed 6 bases, with 8 bases lying between them. The CDR3 nucleotides are TGTGCCAGCAGTTTAGCGCCTGGGCCTGAAGCTTTCTTT. Its translation: CASSLAPGPEAFF.

This clonotype was seen many times. The V gene is TRBV7-3, the J gene TRBJ1-1; 7 bases are a match to TRBD1. J gave up 3 bases and V 3 bases, and 4 bases lay outside the gene matches. The CDR3 extends over 14 amino acids. The germline V gene encodes CDR1 SGHTA and CDR2 FQGTGA. CDR3 nucleotide sequence: TGTGCCAGCAGCTTTAAGGGGGCCTACACTGAAGCTTTCTTT. It is translated as CASSFKGAYTEAFF.

At least ten counts were recorded for this clonotype. The chain links TRBV7-2 to TRBJ2-6; TRBD1 matches at 10 bases. V shed 10 bases, J shed 0 bases, and the junction held 3 bases outside the gene matches. The CDR3 has 15 residues. CDR1 and CDR2 from the germline V gene are SGHTA and FQGNSA. The CDR3 sequence is CATGQGNSGANVLTF. CDR3 DNA sequence: TGTGCCACGGGACAGGGGAACTCTGGGGCCAACGTCCTGACTTTC.

The sample holds a few counts of this clonotype. This rearrangement joins TRBV6-1 to TRBJ2-5; D might be TRBD1 (6 bases). The CDR3 is made up of 13 amino acids. Trimming stripped 6 bases from V and 5 bases from J, with 13 bases between. Germline CDR1 and CDR2: MNHNS and SASEGT. The CDR3 DNA is TGTGCCAGCAGCGGGACACGGATCGAGACCCAGTACTTC. Translated, it gives CASSGTRIETQYF.

This clonotype showed up just a few times. The chain links TRBV5-5 to TRBJ1-4; D unresolved. Germline CDR1 is SGHKS and CDR2 is YYEKEE (reference sequence). The length of the CDR3 is 15 residues. V shed 4 bases and J shed 8 bases, with 18 bases lying between them. The CDR3 here is CASSIGMSKNEKLFF. The DNA of the CDR3 is TGTGCCAGCAGCATTGGGATGTCGAAGAACGAAAAACTGTTTTTT. Combining the CDR3 with reference TRBV5-5 and TRBJ1-4 gives the whole variable domain DAGVTQSPTHLIKTRGQQVTLRCSPISGHKSVSWYQQVLGQGPQFIFQYYEKEERGRGNFPDRFSARQFPNYSSELNVNALLLGDSALYLCASSIGMSKNEKLFFGSGTQLSVL.

This clonotype was found many times. J is TRBJ2-1 and V is TRBV12-3 or TRBV12-4; TRBD2 matches at 8 bases. The CDR3 runs to 16 residues. V lost 8 bases to trimming and J lost 7 bases; unmatched junction nucleotides: 16. The CDR3 is CASGPLAGQINNEQFF. The CDR3 DNA follows: TGTGCCAGCGGCCCATTAGCGGGACAAATCAATAATGAGCAGTTCTTC.

This clonotype was seen ten or more times. The rearrangement links TRBV7-2 to TRBJ2-2; unclear D gene. Looked up from germline, CDR1 is SGHTA and CDR2 is FQGNSA. The CDR3 runs 14 residues. Trimming took off 1 base at V and 6 bases at J, with 9 bases between the two ends. The CDR3 region has the DNA TGTGCCAGCAGCTTAGTGGGCTTTCCCGGGGAGCTGTTTTTT. Its protein is CASSLVGFPGELFF. The full variable domain, with the rest looked up from reference TRBV7-2 and TRBJ2-2, is GAGVSQSPSNKVTEKGKDVELRCDPISGHTALYWYRQSLGQGLEFLIYFQGNSAPDKSGLPSDRFSAERTGGSVSTLTIQRTQQEDSAVYLCASSLVGFPGELFFGEGSRLTVL.

Many counts were recorded for this clonotype. The rearrangement links TRBV7-2 to TRBJ2-2, with TRBD2 as a possible D gene (6 bases). Germline V gene sequence: CDR1 SGHTA, CDR2 FQGNSA. The CDR3 runs 16 residues. V gave up 0 bases and J gave up 0 bases, with 8 bases separating them. CDR3 sequence reads: CASSLAPGANTGELFF. CDR3 nucleotides: TGTGCCAGCAGCTTAGCGCCGGGGGCGAACACCGGGGAGCTGTTTTTT.

In this sample, this clonotype turned up a few times. The chain carries TRBV7-4 and TRBJ1-1, with no clear D. Germline-derived CDR1 and CDR2 are SGHVT and SQSDAQ. CDR3 length: 15 residues. The V gene lost 4 bases and the J gene lost 1 base, with 13 bases spanning the gap. This CDR3 is CASSSIVGSNTEAFF. In nucleotides, the CDR3 is TGTGCCAGCAGCTCCATAGTGGGGTCGAACACTGAAGCTTTCTTT.

V is TRBV11-2 and J is TRBJ2-7, with a weak D call TRBD2 (5 bases). The germline CDR1 and CDR2 sequences are SGHAT and FQNNGV. The CDR3 covers 16 residues. Trimming took off 0 bases at V and 0 bases at J, with 12 bases between the two ends. CDR3 protein: CASSLDRGRHSYEQYV. The CDR3 bases are TGTGCCAGCAGCTTAGATCGGGGAAGACACTCCTACGAGCAGTACGTC.

This chain uses TRBV7-9 with TRBJ1-5; tentative D call: TRBD1 (5 bases). This CDR3 has 15 amino acids. The V end lost 5 bases, the J end lost 1 base, and 12 bases lay between the germline ends. The germline V gene encodes CDR1 SEHNR and CDR2 FQNEAQ (reference sequence). CDR3 residues: CASSTGSSSNQPQHF. The CDR3, as DNA: TGTGCCAGCAGCACAGGCAGTTCAAGCAATCAGCCCCAGCATTTT.